This is a list of T cell receptor beta chains from one sample in a study of blood T cell repertoires in COVID-19. Profiled with immunoSEQ multiplex PCR; TCRdb holds only in-frame clones, not every one. The profile covers some 270,000 clones, with around nine tenths appearing a single time and over 8% taken by the ten largest. The specimen was peripheral blood. These receptor sequences come from a man aged 40-50 years with active or convalescent COVID-19. The CDR3 runs from the conserved cysteine through the conserved F or W. The D gene is left open where the match is weak. Not all rows give a size; the values are once, few, many and, for expanded clones, a class.

clone_size,d_call,v_call,j_call,cdr3_nt,cdr3_aa
once,TRBD1,TRBV6-5,TRBJ1-5,TGTGCCAGCAGGACCGGACAGGCCTTAAATCAGCCCCAGCATTTT,CASRTGQALNQPQHF
-,-,TRBV11-2,TRBJ2-7,TGTGCCAGCAGCTTAACAGTTGAAGCCCTTTACGAGCAGTACTTC,CASSLTVEALYEQYF
-,TRBD1,TRBV9,TRBJ1-4,TGTGCCAGCAGCGAGGGAGACAGGGGGCGTCGTGAAAAACTGTTTTTT,CASSEGDRGRREKLFF
-,TRBD2,TRBV2,TRBJ2-2,TGTGCCAGCAGTCCCGGTCGACTAGCGGTGAACACCGGGGAGCTGTTTTTT,CASSPGRLAVNTGELFF
once,TRBD2,TRBV5-1,TRBJ2-2,TGCGCCAGCTACGGACTAGTTAACACCGGGGAGCTGTTTTTT,CASYGLVNTGELFF
-,TRBD1,TRBV30,TRBJ2-1,TGTGCCTGGAGGCCCGACAGGGGCAATGAGCAGTTCTTC,CAWRPDRGNEQFF
-,-,TRBV11-3,TRBJ1-6,TGTGCCAGCAGCTTAGAGTCAGATTATAATTCACCCCTCCACTTT,CASSLESDYNSPLHF
few,TRBD1,TRBV15,TRBJ1-2,TGTGCCACCAGCACTACAGGGGACTATGGCTACACCTTC,CATSTTGDYGYTF
few,-,TRBV9,TRBJ1-1,TGTGCCAGCAGCGTAGGAGCGGACACTGAAGCTTTCTTT,CASSVGADTEAFF
-,TRBD2,TRBV30,TRBJ2-7,TGTGCCTGGAGTGTAGCGGGATACTCCTACGAGCAGTACTTC,CAWSVAGYSYEQYF
-,TRBD2,TRBV30,TRBJ2-1,TGTGCCTGGAGTACCGGGAGGGCCTTGCGAAATGAGCAGTTCTTC,CAWSTGRALRNEQFF
-,-,TRBV11-2,TRBJ1-6,TGTGCCAGCAGCCCTTGGCGGGGAATTTTGTCAGATTCACCCCTCCACTTT,CASSPWRGILSDSPLHF
-,-,TRBV12-5,TRBJ2-4,TGTGCTAGTGGTTTGTGGGGGGACATTCAGTACTTC,CASGLWGDIQYF
-,-,TRBV3-1/TRBV3-2,TRBJ2-2,TGTGCCAGCAGCCAAATACAGGATAACACCGGGGAGCTGTTTTTT,CASSQIQDNTGELFF
-,-,TRBV28,TRBJ1-5,TGTGCCAGCAGTCCCCCTTCTAGCAATCAGCCCCAGCATTTT,CASSPPSSNQPQHF
-,TRBD2,TRBV5-1,TRBJ2-5,TGCGCCAGCAGCTTAGGGACTAGCGGGGAAGAGACCCAGTACTTC,CASSLGTSGEETQYF
-,-,TRBV6-5,TRBJ2-3,TGTGCCAGCAGCCGACAAACTAGCACAGATACGCAGTATTTT,CASSRQTSTDTQYF
-,-,TRBV10-3,TRBJ2-7,TGTGCCATCCTCGGACAAGGTGGTTACGAGCAGTACTTC,CAILGQGGYEQYF
-,TRBD1,TRBV7-3,TRBJ1-1,TGTGCCAGCAGCCCTTCAGGGGGCCAAAACACTGAAGCTTTCTTT,CASSPSGGQNTEAFF
-,-,TRBV28,TRBJ2-3,TGTGCCAGCACCCCCTCCGGACTGGGAGATACGCAGTATTTT,CASTPSGLGDTQYF
-,TRBD2,TRBV11-3,TRBJ2-1,TGTGCCAGCAGCTCGGGACTAAATGAGCAGTTCTTC,CASSSGLNEQFF
-,-,TRBV27,TRBJ1-5,TGTGCCAGCAGTTCAGGCCTCCTCGCCCATAGCAATCAGCCCCAGCATTTT,CASSSGLLAHSNQPQHF
-,TRBD1,TRBV7-9,TRBJ1-2,TGTGCCAGCAGCCTCGGCACAGGGGCCGCTCTTAGCGGCTACACCTTC,CASSLGTGAALSGYTF
-,-,TRBV3-1/TRBV3-2,TRBJ1-3,TGTGCCAGCAGCCAAGTGGCAGTACGAGGAAACACCATATATTTT,CASSQVAVRGNTIYF
-,TRBD1,TRBV7-6,TRBJ2-6,TGTGCCAGCAGCTTAAAGAGTAGAGACAGGGCCTTCTCTGGGGCCAACGTCCTGACTTTC,CASSLKSRDRAFSGANVLTF
-,-,TRBV24-1,TRBJ2-2,TGTGCCACCAGTGGGTTCAGCGGACGCAGCACCGGGGAGCTGTTTTTT,CATSGFSGRSTGELFF
-,-,TRBV4-2,TRBJ2-3,TGTGCCAGCAGCCAAGATGAGCGGAATACGCAGTATTTT,CASSQDERNTQYF
-,-,TRBV19,TRBJ1-5,TGTGCCAGTAGTGAGGCAACTGGGAATCAGCCCCAGCATTTT,CASSEATGNQPQHF
-,-,TRBV27,TRBJ2-7,TGTGCCAGCAGTAAGACTAGATTTTACGAGCAGTACTTC,CASSKTRFYEQYF
-,-,TRBV28,TRBJ1-2,TGTGCCAGCAGCTCGGGTGGCTACACCTTC,CASSSGGYTF
once,TRBD1,TRBV5-5,TRBJ1-4,TGTGCCAGCAGCTTTTCCGGGACAGCAGCTGAAAAACTGTTTTTT,CASSFSGTAAEKLFF
-,TRBD2,TRBV25-1,TRBJ2-1,TGTGCCAGCAGTCCGCTAGCGGGAGGACACAATGAGCAGTTCTTC,CASSPLAGGHNEQFF
-,-,TRBV7-9,TRBJ1-2,TGTGCCAGCAGCTCCGTCGAGGGCTACACCTTC,CASSSVEGYTF
-,-,TRBV7-3,TRBJ2-1,TGTGCCAGCAGCAAAATCGGGGGAAACAATGAGCAGTTCTTC,CASSKIGGNNEQFF
-,-,TRBV7-9,TRBJ2-7,TGTGCCAGCAGCCCAGTTGCCCTTTACGAGCAGTACTTC,CASSPVALYEQYF
once,-,TRBV19,TRBJ2-7,TGTGCCAGTACTGCAGGGCCCGGCTACGAGCAGTACTTC,CASTAGPGYEQYF
once,-,TRBV5-1,TRBJ1-4,TGCGCCAGCAGCTTGGGGAGGAGTGAAAAACTGTTTTTT,CASSLGRSEKLFF
-,TRBD2,TRBV20-1,TRBJ2-5,TGCAGTGCTAGTAACCCCTTGCGGGAGGGAGGGGAAGAGACCCAGTACTTC,CSASNPLREGGEETQYF
-,-,TRBV7-2,TRBJ2-7,TGTGCCAGCAGCTTAGATCGAGCAGGCGAGCAGTACTTC,CASSLDRAGEQYF
-,-,TRBV6-5,TRBJ1-3,TGTGCCAGCAGTTACGGCGGGGGGTCTGGCGGAAACACCATATATTTT,CASSYGGGSGGNTIYF
-,TRBD1,TRBV7-8,TRBJ1-1,TGTGCCAGCAGCTTACAGGGGGTAGGGAACACTGAAGCTTTCTTT,CASSLQGVGNTEAFF
-,-,TRBV7-6,TRBJ1-1,TGTGCCAGCAGCCCAGCGGTAGGGGGAAAAGAAGCTTTCTTT,CASSPAVGGKEAFF
-,TRBD2,TRBV9,TRBJ2-2,TGTGCCAGCAGCGTAGGTGGGGGACTAGCGGGAGGGCCGGTCGAGCTGTTTTTT,CASSVGGGLAGGPVELFF
-,TRBD1,TRBV14,TRBJ1-1,TGTGCCAGCAGCCGGCGGACAGGGGGCGCGGGGGCCTCCCCGAACACTGAAGCTTTCTTT,CASSRRTGGAGASPNTEAFF
-,-,TRBV28,TRBJ1-2,TGTGCCAGCAGTTTCGCACCGGCGCTAGATGGCTACACCTTC,CASSFAPALDGYTF
-,-,TRBV7-9,TRBJ2-3,TGTGCCAGCAGCCAATCAAAGGACTACCCCACAGATACGCAGTATTTT,CASSQSKDYPTDTQYF